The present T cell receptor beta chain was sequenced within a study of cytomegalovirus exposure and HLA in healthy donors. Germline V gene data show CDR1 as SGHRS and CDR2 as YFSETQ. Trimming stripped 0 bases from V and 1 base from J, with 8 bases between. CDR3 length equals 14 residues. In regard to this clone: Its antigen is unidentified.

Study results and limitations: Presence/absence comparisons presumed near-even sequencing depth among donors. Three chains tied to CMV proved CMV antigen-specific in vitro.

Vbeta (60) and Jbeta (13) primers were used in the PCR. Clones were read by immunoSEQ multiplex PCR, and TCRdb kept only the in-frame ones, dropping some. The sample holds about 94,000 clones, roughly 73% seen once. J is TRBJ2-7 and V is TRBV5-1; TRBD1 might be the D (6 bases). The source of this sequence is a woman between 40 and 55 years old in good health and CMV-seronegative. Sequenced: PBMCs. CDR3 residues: CASSLGTASYEQYF. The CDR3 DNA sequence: TGCGCCAGCAGCTTGGGGACAGCATCCTACGAGCAGTACTTC.